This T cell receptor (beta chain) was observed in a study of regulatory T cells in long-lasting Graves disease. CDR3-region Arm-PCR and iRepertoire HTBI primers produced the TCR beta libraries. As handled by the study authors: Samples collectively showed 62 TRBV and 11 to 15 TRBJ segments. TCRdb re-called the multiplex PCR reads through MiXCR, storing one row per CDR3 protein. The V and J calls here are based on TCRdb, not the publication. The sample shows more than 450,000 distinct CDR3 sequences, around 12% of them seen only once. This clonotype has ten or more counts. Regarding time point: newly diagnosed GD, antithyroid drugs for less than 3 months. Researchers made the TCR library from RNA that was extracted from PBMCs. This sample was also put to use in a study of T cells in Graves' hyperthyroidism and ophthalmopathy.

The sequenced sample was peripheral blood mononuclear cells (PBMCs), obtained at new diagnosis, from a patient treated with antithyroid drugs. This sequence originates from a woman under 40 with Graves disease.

As DNA, the CDR3 is TGTGCCAGCAGCCAGGTCGGCCAGGCCTGGGTTCGGGGGACCCAGTACTTC. Encoded protein: CASSQVGQAWVRGTQYF. The chain joins TRBV3-1 to TRBJ2-5; tentatively, D is TRBD2 (5 bases). V was clipped by 3 bases and J by 7 bases, with 24 bases between them. The germline CDR1 and CDR2 sequences are LGHDT and YNNKEL (reference sequence). The CDR3 consists of 17 residues.